This TCR beta chain comes out of a study of blood T cell repertoires in COVID-19. TCRdb keeps only in-frame clones here, not all; method: immunoSEQ multiplex PCR. The sample has 120,000 to 150,000 clones, approximately 86% seen once. This study enrolled people aged about 18 to 90 from about 26 US geographic areas. The CDR3 loop spans 15 amino acids. The trim removed 4 bases at V and 4 bases at J, leaving 9 bases unmatched. CDR1 and CDR2 from the germline V gene are SNHLY and FYNNEI. This TCR derives from a woman in her thirties or forties who had been exposed to COVID-19. The chain joins TRBV2 to TRBJ2-5; 7 positions match TRBD1. The sequencing sample was made of PBMCs or T cells enriched from blood (not recorded which). CDR3 residues: CASSVPGQIIETQYF. The CDR3 nucleotides are TGTGCCAGCAGTGTTCCGGGACAGATAATAGAGACCCAGTACTTC.